These 24 T cell receptor beta chains were sequenced from one sample in a study of molecular identifiers for immune sequencing clone quantification. A single record per CDR3 protein comes from TCRdb applying MiXCR to the PCR reads. The table records about 35,000 distinct CDR3 sequences, under 20% of them present only once. Sequencing was performed on naive CD8+ T cells from blood, with Jurkat cell RNA spiked in. The subset here: FACS-sorted CD8+CD4-CCR7+CD45RA+ naive T cells. These receptors were collected from a human donor in good health. Some libraries in this study had Jurkat cell RNA spiked in.

This clonotype came up many times. The rearrangement joins TRBV6-6 to TRBJ1-1; TRBD1 might be the D (5 bases). Germline CDR1 and CDR2: MNHNY and SVGAGI (reference sequence). The CDR3 contains 13 residues. V was pared by 6 bases and J by 7 bases, with 15 bases between. This CDR3 is CASSLRGDVEAFF. The CDR3 nucleotides are TGTGCCAGCAGCCTAAGAGGGGATGTTGAAGCTTTCTTT.

As to this clonotype: With a much larger clone just one base away, this may be a read error. The chain recombines TRBV27 with TRBJ2-3, with 8 bases aligning to TRBD2. In germline, CDR1 is MNHEY, CDR2 SMNVEV (reference sequence). This CDR3 spans 13 amino acids. The CDR3 region is CASSGGDTDTRYF. The CDR3 DNA reads TGTGCCAGCAGCGGGGGGGACACAGATACGCGGTATTTT.

There are a few counts of this clonotype. The chain couples TRBV19 to TRBJ2-7; possible D gene TRBD2, 5 bases. The V end lost 3 bases, the J end lost 2 bases, and 8 bases lay between the germline ends. Per the germline V gene, CDR1 is LNHDA and CDR2 is SQIVND (reference sequence). This CDR3 is built from 13 residues. The CDR3 bases are TGTGCCAGTAGTATGGGAGCCACCTACGAGCAGTACTTC. Its translation: CASSMGATYEQYF. The variable domain in full, completed from reference TRBV19 and TRBJ2-7, reads DGGITQSPKYLFRKEGQNVTLSCEQNLNHDAMYWYRQDPGQGLRLIYYSQIVNDFQKGDIAEGYSVSREKKESFPLTVTSAQKNPTAFYLCASSMGATYEQYFGPGTRLTVT.

About this clonotype itself: Given a much more abundant clone one base away, this may be a read error. CDR3 DNA: TGTGCCAGCGGCGGATGGACGGCTGCCGCAACTAATGAAAAACTGTTTTTT. The encoded protein is CASGGWTAAATNEKLFF. This chain connects TRBV7-9 to TRBJ1-4; D unclear. V lost 8 bases, J lost 0 bases, and 19 bases lay in between. Germline CDR1 and CDR2: SEHNR and FQNEAQ (reference sequence). This CDR3 region has 17 residues.

This clonotype has a count of ten or more. This sequence joins TRBV2 and TRBJ2-1; 10 bases fit TRBD2. Germline V gene lookup returns CDR1 SNHLY and CDR2 FYNNEI. CDR3 length: 16 amino acids. V trimming: 6 bases; J trimming: 2 bases; junction bases outside the gene matches: 7. CDR3 in amino acids: CASSRPSGRAYNEQFF. In DNA, the CDR3 is TGTGCCAGCAGCCGACCCAGCGGGAGGGCCTACAATGAGCAGTTCTTC. The variable domain in full, with the rest retrieved from reference TRBV2 and TRBJ2-1, is EPEVTQTPSHQVTQMGQEVILRCVPISNHLYFYWYRQILGQKVEFLVSFYNNEISEKSEIFDDQFSVERPDGSNFTLKIRSTKLEDSAMYFCASSRPSGRAYNEQFFGPGTRLTVL.

The table lists this clonotype with many counts. The gene calls are TRBV6-2 or TRBV6-3 and TRBJ2-7; a weak D match, TRBD1 (5 bases). V shed 6 bases and J shed 5 bases, with 14 bases lying between them. Germline loops: CDR1 MNHEY, CDR2 SVGEGT. CDR3 size: 13 residues. The CDR3 loop reads CASSTRVWDEQYF. The CDR3 region has the DNA TGTGCCAGCAGCACCAGGGTTTGGGACGAGCAGTACTTC.

This clonotype occurred once. A much larger clone lies a single base off, so this may be a read error. The CDR3 nucleotides read TGCGCCAGCAGCCAAACGACAGGGGGCGCTGGGGCCAACGTCCCGACTTTC. The encoded protein is CASSQTTGGAGANVPTF. The chain links TRBV4-1 to TRBJ2-6, with 10 bases that match TRBD1. The CDR3 totals 17 residues. In germline, CDR1 is MGHRA, CDR2 YSYEKL.

Comment on this clonotype: This clone may be a read error of a much larger clone one base away. J is TRBJ2-4 and V is TRBV7-9; the D gene is possibly TRBD2 (6 bases). Germline lookup yields CDR1 SEHNR and CDR2 FQNEAQ (reference sequence). This CDR3 region has 11 residues. The CDR3 protein is CATDRENTQYF. CDR3 in DNA: TGTGCAACAGACCGGGAGAACACTCAGTACTTC.

This clonotype was seen ten or more times. V gene TRBV5-6 combines with J gene TRBJ2-4; 9 bases agree with TRBD1. The length of the CDR3 is 12 residues. Trimming removed 6 bases from V and 16 bases from J; junction bases left unmatched: 11. Germline V gene lookup returns CDR1 SGHDT and CDR2 YYEEEE. Here the CDR3 reads CASKKIGDREYF. CDR3 in DNA: TGTGCCAGCAAGAAGATTGGGGACAGGGAATACTTC.

This clonotype has at least ten counts. The chain recombines TRBV11-2 with TRBJ2-1; D unresolved. Germline loops: CDR1 SGHAT, CDR2 FQNNGV. Trimming pared 4 bases from V and 9 bases from J, leaving 10 bases between. There are 12 residues in the CDR3. CDR3 nucleotides: TGTGCCAGCAGCTCCGAAACCGGTGAGCAGTTCTTC. Translated: CASSSETGEQFF.

As concerns this clonotype: Being one base from a much bigger clone, this may be a read error. This chain uses TRBV18 with TRBJ1-5; D is undetermined. The V end was cut by 2 bases, the J end by 5 bases, with 4 bases between. CDR1 is KGHSH, CDR2 LQKENI, per germline. CDR3 length: 12 amino acids. CDR3: CASSPIDQPQHF. CDR3 nucleotide sequence: TGTGCCAGCTCACCAATCGATCAGCCCCAGCATTTT.

Relative to its sample, this clonotype is medium-sized. This chain connects TRBV7-9 to TRBJ2-3; D unresolved. The CDR3 extends over 16 amino acids. Trimming pared 7 bases from V and 0 bases from J, leaving 17 bases between. Germline loops: CDR1 SEHNR, CDR2 FQNEAQ (reference sequence). CDR3 sequence reads: CASTHEARTSTDTQYF. Here the CDR3 DNA reads TGTGCCAGCACCCATGAGGCACGAACAAGCACAGATACGCAGTATTTT.

This rearrangement joins TRBV7-2 to TRBJ2-3; 11 positions agree with TRBD2. The germline V gene has CDR1 SGHTA and CDR2 FQGNSA. The trim removed 3 bases at V and 4 bases at J, leaving 6 bases unmatched. The CDR3 sequence is 16 residues long. CDR3: CASSFGSGRVPDTQYF. CDR3 DNA sequence: TGTGCCAGCAGCTTCGGTAGCGGGAGGGTGCCAGATACGCAGTATTTT. The whole variable domain, filled in from reference TRBV7-2 and TRBJ2-3, reads GAGVSQSPSNKVTEKGKDVELRCDPISGHTALYWYRQSLGQGLEFLIYFQGNSAPDKSGLPSDRFSAERTGGSVSTLTIQRTQQEDSAVYLCASSFGSGRVPDTQYFGPGTRLTVL.

With regard to this clonotype: This may be a read error: a much more frequent sequence differs by one nucleotide. J is TRBJ2-3 and V is TRBV7-9; D is perhaps TRBD2 (5 bases). Germline values: CDR1 SEHNR, CDR2 FQNEAQ (reference sequence). The CDR3 is 12 residues long. The V gene lost 5 bases and the J gene lost 5 bases, with 8 bases spanning the gap. For the CDR3, the DNA is TGTGCCAGCAGCGTTGGGAGAGATACGCAGTATTTT. Translating gives CASSVGRDTQYF.

This sequence joins TRBV2 and TRBJ2-7, with 7 bases that match TRBD1. After removal of 4 bases from V and 0 bases from J, the junction contained 6 bases not matched to a gene. The CDR3 has 15 amino acids. CDR1 is SNHLY and CDR2 is FYNNEI in the germline V gene. The CDR3 DNA is TGTGCCAGCAGTGCAGACAGGGCTTACTCCTACGAGCAGTACTTC. It codes for CASSADRAYSYEQYF. Full variable domain (remainder filled in from reference TRBV2 and TRBJ2-7): EPEVTQTPSHQVTQMGQEVILRCVPISNHLYFYWYRQILGQKVEFLVSFYNNEISEKSEIFDDQFSVERPDGSNFTLKIRSTKLEDSAMYFCASSADRAYSYEQYFGPGTRLTVT.

In its sample, this clonotype was seen many times. The V gene is TRBV19, the J gene TRBJ1-1; 7 nucleotides match TRBD1. Germline V lookup: CDR1 LNHDA, CDR2 SQIVND (reference sequence). The CDR3 runs 13 residues. V shed 4 bases and J 1 base; nucleotides not matched to a gene: 0. In nucleotides, the CDR3 is TGTGCCAGTAGTAGGGACAGGAACACTGAAGCTTTCTTT. The encoded protein is CASSRDRNTEAFF.

The chain recombines TRBV19 with TRBJ2-3; a weak D match, TRBD2 (6 bases). CDR1 is LNHDA and CDR2 is SQIVND in the germline V gene (reference sequence). The CDR3 extends over 11 amino acids. V gave up 4 bases and J gave up 9 bases, with 8 bases separating them. The CDR3 loop is CASSTGGTQYF. CDR3 DNA sequence: TGTGCCAGTAGTACTGGGGGGACGCAGTATTTT.

J is TRBJ2-1 and V is TRBV28; weak D call: TRBD1 (5 bases). Germline V gives CDR1 MDHEN, CDR2 SYDVKM. Trimming removed 5 bases from V and 3 bases from J, with 20 bases in between. The CDR3 is made up of 17 amino acids. The CDR3 region has the DNA TGTGCCAGCAGTACCCGACAGACGCCGAGCTTCTACAATGAGCAGTTCTTC. The encoded protein is CASSTRQTPSFYNEQFF.

This clonotype showed up many times. The chain employs TRBV5-8 and TRBJ2-3, with D perhaps being TRBD1 or TRBD2 (6 bases each). The CDR3 has 15 residues. V was cut by 6 bases and J by 1 base, with 15 bases left in between. CDR1 and CDR2 from the germline V gene are SGHTS and YDEGEE. Here the CDR3 reads CASIIRGARTDTQYF. The CDR3 DNA reads TGTGCCAGCATTATTAGGGGGGCTCGCACAGATACGCAGTATTTT.

On this clonotype: A read error may explain this, as a much larger clone is one base away. The gene calls are TRBV6-2 or TRBV6-3 and TRBJ2-4; a weak D match, TRBD1 (5 bases). The CDR3 loop spans 12 amino acids. Germline V lookup: CDR1 MNHEY, CDR2 SVGEGT. CDR3 nucleotide sequence: TGTGCCACAACAGAAACAGGCTACATTCGGTACTTC. Protein product: CATTETGYIRYF.

The V call is TRBV12-3 or TRBV12-4, the J call TRBJ2-5; 11 bases map to TRBD2. The CDR3 spans 16 residues. Trimming removed 5 bases from V and 2 bases from J; junction bases left unmatched: 7. In DNA form, the CDR3 reads TGTGCCAGCAGTACCCCTAGCGGGGGGCTTCAAGAGACCCAGTACTTC. Translation: CASSTPSGGLQETQYF.

The chain couples TRBV27 to TRBJ1-5; D call uncertain. The V gene's germline CDR1 is MNHEY and CDR2 SMNVEV (reference sequence). This CDR3 is built from 14 residues. With 8 bases removed from V and 2 bases from J, the gap between germline ends came to 13 bases. CDR3 bases: TGTGCCAGCGGTCGGGTGGGCGGCAATCAGCCCCAGCATTTT. Its protein product is CASGRVGGNQPQHF.

The table lists this clonotype with many counts. The chain is built from TRBV7-9 and TRBJ1-4; no firm D call. Trimming removed 2 bases from V and 0 bases from J, with 16 bases in between. The germline gives CDR1 SEHNR, CDR2 FQNEAQ (reference sequence). The CDR3 spans 18 residues. This CDR3 is CASSLSGSPTATNEKLFF. In DNA, the CDR3 is TGTGCCAGCAGCTTATCGGGGTCCCCGACCGCAACTAATGAAAAACTGTTTTTT.

This clonotype was observed at least ten times. The chain links TRBV6-5 to TRBJ2-7; D is unresolved. Germline lookup yields CDR1 MNHEY and CDR2 SVGAGI. Trimming took off 0 bases at V and 3 bases at J, with 6 bases between the two ends. This CDR3 comprises 13 residues. The CDR3 loop reads CASSYSYSYEQYF. CDR3 bases: TGTGCCAGCAGTTACTCCTATAGCTACGAGCAGTACTTC.